This T cell receptor (beta chain) derives from a study of blood T cell repertoires in COVID-19. Looking at the study overall: Acute and convalescent COVID-19 samples came from the United States, Italy and Spain. The analysed material was cDNA or gDNA that came from T cells, B-cell-depleted T cells, or PBMCs.

As originally analysed: Cell counts per sample came from amplifying reference gene primers. Sequenced by immunoSEQ multiplex PCR; TCRdb stores in-frame clones only, minus some. V and J calls and clone size are as listed in that table; D and trimming were resolved from the DNA. The repertoire holds 150,000 to 200,000 clones, with around nine tenths as singletons. The CDR3 covers 17 residues. Germline CDR1 and CDR2: ENHRY and SYGVKD. V trimming: 4 bases; J trimming: 6 bases; junction bases outside the gene matches: 13. The genes are TRBV10-3 and TRBJ2-3, with 10 bases aligning to TRBD2. Input material: peripheral blood. This clonotype was obtained from a human donor in a cohort sampled during active COVID-19. The CDR3 DNA is TGTGCCATCAGTGGTCGGGTTAGCGGGGGGATCGGGGATACGCAGTATTTT. As protein: CAISGRVSGGIGDTQYF.